A selection of T cell receptor beta chains follows, all from one sample in a study of blood T cell repertoires in COVID-19. Libraries were prepared by immunoSEQ multiplex PCR; TCRdb keeps only in-frame clonotypes and omits some of them. The profile shows more than 250,000 clones, 86% of them singletons. The specimen was PBMCs or T cells enriched from blood (not recorded which). These receptors all come from a woman aged 18-29 years who had recovered from COVID-19. Both conserved end residues are part of each CDR3. A D gene is named only where the DNA matches it firmly. Not every row has a clone size; where given, it reads once, few, many or a size class.

d_call: NA
clone_size: NA
v_call: TRBV12-3/TRBV12-4
j_call: TRBJ2-1
cdr3_nt: TGTGCCAGCAGTTTACCAGGGGACAATGAGCAGTTCTTC
cdr3_aa: CASSLPGDNEQFF

d_call: TRBD1
clone_size: NA
v_call: TRBV15
j_call: TRBJ2-2
cdr3_nt: TGTGCCACCAGCAGACCCTCTTGGGGACAGGGGAACACCGGGGAGCTGTTTTTT
cdr3_aa: CATSRPSWGQGNTGELFF

d_call: TRBD1
clone_size: NA
v_call: TRBV27
j_call: TRBJ2-2
cdr3_nt: TGTGCCAGCAGTCCCCTGACAGGGGGAGACACCGGGGAGCTGTTTTTT
cdr3_aa: CASSPLTGGDTGELFF

d_call: NA
clone_size: once
v_call: TRBV4-1
j_call: TRBJ2-7
cdr3_nt: TGCGCCAGCAGCCATGCTCCTCCGCCGAGCTCCTACGAGCAGTACTTC
cdr3_aa: CASSHAPPPSSYEQYF

d_call: NA
clone_size: NA
v_call: TRBV5-5
j_call: TRBJ1-2
cdr3_nt: TGTGCCAGCAGCTTGACCCAGGGATATAACTATGGCTACACCTTC
cdr3_aa: CASSLTQGYNYGYTF

d_call: NA
clone_size: few
v_call: TRBV18
j_call: TRBJ1-3
cdr3_nt: TGTGCCAGCTCACCCACGCCGGCTGGAAACACCATATATTTT
cdr3_aa: CASSPTPAGNTIYF

d_call: NA
clone_size: NA
v_call: TRBV28
j_call: TRBJ1-2
cdr3_nt: TGTGCCAGCAGCGGGGTGTACTATGGCTACACCTTC
cdr3_aa: CASSGVYYGYTF

d_call: NA
clone_size: NA
v_call: TRBV27
j_call: TRBJ1-4
cdr3_nt: TGTGCCAGCAGTTTATCGTGGCGACAGTCGACTAATGAAAAACTGTTTTTT
cdr3_aa: CASSLSWRQSTNEKLFF

d_call: TRBD2
clone_size: NA
v_call: TRBV19
j_call: TRBJ2-7
cdr3_nt: TGTGCCAGTAGTAGGGGGACTAGCGGTGCCTACGAGCAGTACTTC
cdr3_aa: CASSRGTSGAYEQYF

d_call: NA
clone_size: NA
v_call: TRBV4-1
j_call: TRBJ2-1
cdr3_nt: TGCGCCAGCAGCCAAGTTTCGCTAGAGTACAATGAGCAGTTCTTC
cdr3_aa: CASSQVSLEYNEQFF